What follows are 24 T cell receptor beta chains derived from one specimen sequenced in a study of blood T cell repertoires in COVID-19. TCRdb keeps only in-frame clones here, not all; method: immunoSEQ multiplex PCR. Among 300,000 to 350,000 clones, around 89% were seen once, and the ten largest hold 1.5% to 2%. Sequencing was done on a sample of peripheral blood. Source of these receptors: a woman under 40 with COVID-19, enrolled during active disease.

V is TRBV27 and J is TRBJ1-2; 9 bases agree with TRBD1. Losses at the gene ends were 3 bases for V and 8 bases for J; bases not matched to a gene: 4. The CDR3 loop spans 13 amino acids. Germline V gene lookup returns CDR1 MNHEY and CDR2 SMNVEV (reference sequence). Written as DNA, the CDR3 is TGTGCCAGCAGTTTCGCCACAGGGGGCGGCTACACCTTC. Protein: CASSFATGGGYTF.

The CDR3 DNA reads as TGTGCCAGCAAAAAAGGGACACCCGCGTCGGAAAAACTGTTTTTT. This translates into CASKKGTPASEKLFF. This rearrangement joins TRBV28 to TRBJ1-4; perhaps TRBD1 as D (6 bases). Germline loops: CDR1 MDHEN, CDR2 SYDVKM. There are 15 residues in the CDR3. The germline V and J ends were trimmed by 7 bases and 8 bases, with 20 bases remaining between them.

V is TRBV4-1 and J is TRBJ2-1, with TRBD2 matching 14 bases. CDR3 size: 18 residues. CDR1 and CDR2 (germline): MGHRA, YSYEKL. The trim removed 1 base at V and 8 bases at J, leaving 10 bases unmatched. CDR3 region: CASSQGLAGGPRGDEQFF. CDR3 nucleotides: TGCGCCAGCAGCCAAGGACTAGCGGGGGGGCCGCGTGGGGATGAGCAGTTCTTC.

The chain links TRBV14 to TRBJ2-5; TRBD2 aligns across 12 bases. Germline loops: CDR1 SGHDN, CDR2 FVKESK. The CDR3 runs 15 residues. With V trimmed by 2 bases and J by 4 bases, 2 bases remained unmatched. The CDR3 nucleotides read TGTGCCAGCAGCCAACTAGCGGGGGGGCTAGAGACCCAGTACTTC. Its protein is CASSQLAGGLETQYF.

The V call is TRBV4-1, the J call TRBJ1-2, with D possibly matching TRBD1 (6 bases). Germline V gene lookup returns CDR1 MGHRA and CDR2 YSYEKL. The CDR3 sequence is 15 residues long. Trimming cost V 4 bases and J 2 bases, with 14 bases left between them. Here the CDR3 DNA reads TGCGCCAGCAGCCCCCGGGACAACCTAAACTATGGCTACACCTTC. Amino acids: CASSPRDNLNYGYTF.

The rearrangement uses TRBV10-3 and TRBJ1-6, with D possibly TRBD1 on 5 matching bases. The CDR3 contains 13 residues. The ends were cut back, 7 bases at V and 6 bases at J, with 10 bases in the middle. Germline lookup yields CDR1 ENHRY and CDR2 SYGVKD. The DNA of the CDR3 is TGTGCCATCACTTTCGGGGGTAATTCACCCCTCCACTTT. Protein sequence: CAITFGGNSPLHF.

With respect to this clone: Other DNA sequences from this sample encode an identical CDR3 as well. This rearrangement joins TRBV5-1 to TRBJ2-5; possible D gene TRBD1, 6 bases. CDR3 length: 13 residues. Trimming removed 0 bases from V and 4 bases from J, with 7 bases in between. Germline CDR1 SGHRS, CDR2 YFSETQ. CDR3 sequence: CASSLEGGETQYF. The CDR3 DNA sequence: TGCGCCAGCAGCTTGGAAGGGGGAGAGACCCAGTACTTC.

The chain links TRBV6-5 to TRBJ1-5, with D uncertain. The ends were cut back, 0 bases at V and 9 bases at J, with 12 bases in the middle. CDR1 MNHEY and CDR2 SVGAGI come from the germline V gene. The CDR3 is made up of 14 amino acids. CDR3 loop: CASSYSSSAGPQHF. The CDR3 DNA follows: TGTGCCAGCAGTTACTCAAGCAGTGCAGGGCCCCAGCATTTT.

The chain recombines TRBV7-2 with TRBJ2-3; TRBD2 matches at 10 bases. The germline V gene encodes CDR1 SGHTA and CDR2 FQGNSA. Trimming removed 1 base from V and 6 bases from J; junction bases left unmatched: 7. The CDR3 totals 16 residues. CDR3 amino acids: CASSLVPAGGPDTQYF. The CDR3 region has the DNA TGTGCCAGCAGCTTAGTTCCAGCGGGGGGGCCTGATACGCAGTATTTT.

The V and J genes are TRBV9 and TRBJ2-5; no firm D call. The CDR3 extends over 16 amino acids. Trimming removed 3 bases at V and 5 bases at J, with 20 bases between. The germline gives CDR1 SGDLS, CDR2 YYNGEE. The CDR3 is CASSANPGTGAETQYF. For the CDR3, the DNA is TGTGCCAGCAGCGCGAACCCAGGAACTGGCGCGGAGACCCAGTACTTC.

The rearrangement uses TRBV28 and TRBJ1-2, with no clear D. This CDR3 has 11 amino acids. The germline CDR1 and CDR2 sequences are MDHEN and SYDVKM. The V and J ends lost 10 bases and 6 bases respectively, with 12 bases between them. CDR3 in amino acids: CAISERDGYTF. CDR3 in DNA: TGTGCCATCTCGGAGAGGGATGGCTACACCTTC.

This chain uses TRBV27 with TRBJ1-6, with D possibly matching TRBD1 (6 bases). Trimming removed 2 bases from V and 8 bases from J, with 7 bases in between. Germline assignment: CDR1 MNHEY and CDR2 SMNVEV (reference sequence). The CDR3 totals 13 residues. The CDR3 protein is CASSLTGYSPLHF. The CDR3 DNA follows: TGTGCCAGCAGTTTAACAGGGTATTCACCCCTCCACTTT.

The V call is TRBV7-6, the J call TRBJ2-3; 8 bases fit TRBD1. Looked up from germline, CDR1 is SGHVS and CDR2 is FNYEAQ. CDR3 length: 15 residues. With 7 bases clipped from V and 0 bases from J, the junction kept 6 bases outside the gene matches. CDR3 DNA sequence: TGTGCCAGCACCAGGGGGCCGGGAAGCACAGATACGCAGTATTTT. Translated: CASTRGPGSTDTQYF.

This sequence joins TRBV2 and TRBJ1-1, with 8 bases that match TRBD1. The ends lost 11 bases at V and 1 base at J; junction bases unmatched: 6. Per the germline V gene, CDR1 is SNHLY and CDR2 is FYNNEI. The CDR3 totals 13 residues. The CDR3, as DNA: TGTGCCGCCAGGGGGCTGAGGAACACTGAAGCTTTCTTT. Its protein is CAARGLRNTEAFF. Variable domain in full (rest from reference TRBV2 and TRBJ1-1): EPEVTQTPSHQVTQMGQEVILRCVPISNHLYFYWYRQILGQKVEFLVSFYNNEISEKSEIFDDQFSVERPDGSNFTLKIRSTKLEDSAMYFCAARGLRNTEAFFGQGTRLTVV.

This sequence joins TRBV7-2 and TRBJ1-2; TRBD1 is a possible D gene (5 bases). V was cut by 1 base and J by 2 bases, with 11 bases left in between. This CDR3 comprises 15 residues. Germline-derived CDR1 and CDR2 are SGHTA and FQGNSA. The CDR3 protein is CASSLVPQGNYGYTF. CDR3 bases: TGTGCCAGCAGCTTAGTACCCCAGGGAAACTATGGCTACACCTTC.

The genes are TRBV5-1 and TRBJ1-1; TRBD1 matches at 8 bases. Germline trimming cut 3 bases from V and 4 bases from J; bases unmatched to any gene: 2. The CDR3 extends over 13 amino acids. Germline V CDR1 and CDR2: SGHRS, YFSETQ. The CDR3 nucleotides read TGCGCCAGCAGCTATGGACAGGGCACTGAAGCTTTCTTT. Translating it yields CASSYGQGTEAFF.

This chain joins TRBV11-2 and TRBJ1-2; D is unclear. Deletions cut 1 base from V and 4 bases from J, with 10 bases between. CDR1 SGHAT and CDR2 FQNNGV come from the germline V gene. This CDR3 has 14 amino acids. The DNA of the CDR3 is TGTGCCAGCAGCTTAGCCTCAGGAACCTATGGCTACACCTTC. This encodes CASSLASGTYGYTF.

The chain recombines TRBV7-9 with TRBJ2-7; TRBD1 is a possible D gene (6 bases). The CDR3 has 13 amino acids. Trimming stripped 5 bases from V and 6 bases from J, with 14 bases between. Germline CDR1 SEHNR, CDR2 FQNEAQ (reference sequence). CDR3 bases: TGTGCCAGCAGCCGATCAGGGGCAGGCGAGCAGTACGTC. As protein: CASSRSGAGEQYV.

Points on this clone: At the DNA level, this CDR3 is encoded by other sequences in the same sample as well. The CDR3, as DNA: TGTGCCAGCAGTCCCCGGGGATCCAATCAGCCCCAGCATTTT. Residues: CASSPRGSNQPQHF. The chain employs TRBV6-5 and TRBJ1-5; D not resolved. The germline V gene encodes CDR1 MNHEY and CDR2 SVGAGI. This CDR3 spans 14 amino acids. V was shortened by 5 bases and J by 3 bases, with 11 bases between the two germline ends.

This chain uses TRBV6-5 with TRBJ2-5, with TRBD2 matching over 8 bases. Per the germline V gene, CDR1 is MNHEY and CDR2 is SVGAGI. V dropped 6 bases and J dropped 4; count of bases not matched to a gene: 7. This CDR3 spans 14 amino acids. The CDR3 sequence is CASRGSGMTETQYF. Written as DNA, the CDR3 is TGTGCCAGCAGAGGTAGCGGGATGACAGAGACCCAGTACTTC.

The sample holds a few counts of this clone. This rearrangement joins TRBV27 to TRBJ1-5; D is undetermined. The CDR3 has 17 residues. Trimming left V 7 bases short and J 5 bases short, with 24 bases between. In germline, CDR1 is MNHEY, CDR2 SMNVEV (reference sequence). The CDR3 nucleotides read TGTGCCAGCAACGATTTTTCCTCTCGTAAACTCTATCAGCCCCAGCATTTT. It is translated as CASNDFSSRKLYQPQHF.

This clone has a handful of counts. The chain uses TRBV6-2 or TRBV6-3 and TRBJ2-5; 9 nucleotides line up with TRBD2. This CDR3 is built from 15 residues. Trimming at V came to 4 bases and at J to 3 bases, leaving 6 bases not matched to a gene. Germline V gives CDR1 MNHEY, CDR2 SVGEGT. The CDR3 DNA is TGTGCCAGCAGTTCCCAGAGACTAGCGGAAGAGACCCAGTACTTC. Translating gives CASSSQRLAEETQYF.

The rearrangement joins TRBV11-2 to TRBJ2-7; the match to TRBD2 covers 8 bases. CDR1 SGHAT and CDR2 FQNNGV come from the germline V gene. This CDR3 is built from 15 residues. After removal of 2 bases from V and 4 bases from J, the junction contained 7 bases not matched to a gene. The CDR3 loop is CASSLSRGGNYEQYV. The DNA for the CDR3 is TGTGCCAGCAGCTTATCTCGGGGGGGGAATTACGAGCAGTACGTC.

With respect to this clone: Other DNA sequences of this sample code for an identical CDR3. The chain recombines TRBV7-9 with TRBJ1-5; D possibly corresponds to TRBD1 (6 bases). Trimming took 1 base from V and 1 from J, leaving 8 bases between them. The CDR3 sequence is 15 residues long. The germline gives CDR1 SEHNR, CDR2 FQNEAQ (reference sequence). The chain's CDR3 is CASSLGDTSNQPQHF. CDR3 nucleotides: TGTGCCAGCAGCTTAGGGGACACAAGCAATCAGCCCCAGCATTTT.